This T cell receptor (beta chain) was sequenced in a study of T-cell reconstitution after alpha-beta-depleted transplantation in children. General study points: T cells produced anew were the main source of T-cell counts and diversity one year after transplant.

The library targeted TCRbeta and was prepared with unique molecular identifiers. TCRdb recomputed calls from the PCR reads with MiXCR, one row per CDR3 protein. The sample carries some 300,000 distinct CDR3 sequences, about 7.3% recorded once. This clonotype was observed many times. Its specificity is unknown. The CDR3 has 16 residues. J was trimmed by 5 bases and V by 4 bases; bases with no gene match: 10. The germline CDR1 and CDR2 sequences are LGHNA and YNFKEQ. The clonotype originates from a female patient aged 2-9 years who had a stem cell transplant for Fanconi anemia, so the T cells may come from the graft donor. V is TRBV4-2 and J is TRBJ2-7; 11 nucleotides match TRBD2. The starting material was peripheral blood, obtained 360 days after TCRalphabeta/CD19-depleted stem cell transplant. The CDR3 region is CASSRLASGGYNEQYF. In DNA form, the CDR3 reads TGTGCCAGCAGCCGTCTCGCTAGCGGGGGGTACAACGAGCAGTACTTC.